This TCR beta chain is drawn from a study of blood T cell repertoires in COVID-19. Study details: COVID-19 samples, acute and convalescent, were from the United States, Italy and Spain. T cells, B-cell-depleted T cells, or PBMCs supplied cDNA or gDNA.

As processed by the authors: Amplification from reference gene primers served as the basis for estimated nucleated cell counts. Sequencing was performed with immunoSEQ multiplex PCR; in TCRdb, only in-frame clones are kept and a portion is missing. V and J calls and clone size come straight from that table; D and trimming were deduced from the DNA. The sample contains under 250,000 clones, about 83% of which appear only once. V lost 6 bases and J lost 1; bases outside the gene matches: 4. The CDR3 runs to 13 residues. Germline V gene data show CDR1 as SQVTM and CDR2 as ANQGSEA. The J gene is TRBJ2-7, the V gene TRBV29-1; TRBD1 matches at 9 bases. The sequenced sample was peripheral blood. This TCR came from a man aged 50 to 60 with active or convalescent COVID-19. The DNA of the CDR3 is TGCAGCGTCCTCGGGACAGGGTCCTACGAGCAGTACTTC. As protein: CSVLGTGSYEQYF.